The 21 T cell receptor beta chains in this list originate from one sample, sequenced in a study of shared clonotypes between healthy human individuals. The method was immunoSEQ multiplex PCR; TCRdb's version includes in-frame clones alone and lacks a portion of them. This table holds about 460,000 clones, approximately 77% found once. Material for sequencing was PBMCs. The source of these receptors is a woman aged 40 to 55 in good health. Some clones in this sample may be carry-over from other donors' samples.

The chain combines TRBV11-3 with TRBJ2-1, with TRBD2 as a possible D gene (6 bases). V shed 2 bases and J shed 6 bases, with 11 bases lying between them. The CDR3 totals 14 residues. Germline lookup yields CDR1 SGHNT and CDR2 YENEEA. The CDR3, as DNA: TGTGCCAGCAGCTTACAGGGACTGCGCAATGAGCAGTTCTTC. Its protein is CASSLQGLRNEQFF.

This clone was seen a handful of times. This sequence joins TRBV14 and TRBJ2-5; 8 bases are shared with TRBD2. The tail of the sequence fits TRBJ2-7 better, so the J call may be wrong. Per germline, CDR1 SGHDN and CDR2 FVKESK. CDR3 length: 15 amino acids. CDR3 sequence (DNA): TGTGCCAGCAGCCGGGGACGGGGGGGAACCTACGAGCAGTACTTC. Translating gives CASSRGRGGTYEQYF.

On this clone: A far larger clone is off by one base, so a read error is likely. The J gene is TRBJ2-1, the V gene TRBV7-6; D call uncertain. Trimming took 1 base from V and 6 from J, leaving 10 bases between them. This CDR3 has 14 residues. Germline V gives CDR1 SGHVS, CDR2 FNYEAQ. The CDR3, as DNA: TGTGCCAGCAGCTTAGAGGACGGCACCAATGAGCAGTTCTTC. It yields the protein CASSLEDGTNEQFF. Based on the CDR3 plus reference TRBV7-6 and TRBJ2-1, the full variable domain is GAGVSQSPRYKVTKRGQDVALRCDPISGHVSLYWYRQALGQGPEFLTYFNYEAQQDKSGLPNDRFSAERPEGSISTLTIQRTEQRDSAMYRCASSLEDGTNEQFFGPGTRLTVL.

The rearrangement uses TRBV11-2 and TRBJ2-2; TRBD1 agrees at 10 bases. Trimming at V came to 5 bases and at J to 6 bases, leaving 9 bases not matched to a gene. This CDR3 contains 16 residues. CDR1 SGHAT and CDR2 FQNNGV come from the germline V gene. The DNA for the CDR3 is TGTGCCAGCAGCCTAGGGACAGGGGTTGGAGCCGGGGAGCTGTTTTTT. Translating it yields CASSLGTGVGAGELFF.

A remark on this clone: Only one base separates this from a far larger clonotype, so it likely reflects a read error. This chain uses TRBV20-1 with TRBJ2-7, with a weak D call TRBD2 (5 bases). CDR3 size: 11 residues. Germline CDR1 is DFQATT and CDR2 is SNEGSKA (reference sequence). In DNA, the CDR3 is TGCAAGGTAGCGAGACACTACGAGCAGTACTTC. Amino acid sequence: CKVARHYEQYF.

The table lists this clone with many counts. This chain joins TRBV19 and TRBJ2-1, with D hard to call. The CDR3 extends over 13 amino acids. Germline V gene sequence: CDR1 LNHDA, CDR2 SQIVND (reference sequence). The ends were cut back, 5 bases at V and 6 bases at J, with 11 bases in the middle. The CDR3 is CASSLWSRNEQFF. CDR3 nucleotide sequence: TGTGCCAGTAGTTTGTGGAGCCGCAATGAGCAGTTCTTC.

This chain links TRBV6-1 with TRBJ2-7; D is unclear. The CDR3 extends over 15 amino acids. Trimming pared 2 bases from V and 2 bases from J, leaving 13 bases between. Germline CDR1 reads MNHNS; CDR2 reads SASEGT. The CDR3 sequence is CASSEPSREPYEQYF. The CDR3 region has the DNA TGTGCCAGCAGTGAACCCAGCCGTGAGCCCTACGAGCAGTACTTC.

This clone was recorded at least ten times. This chain uses TRBV5-1 with TRBJ2-7; no firm D call. Germline V gene data show CDR1 as SGHRS and CDR2 as YFSETQ. V lost 4 bases, J lost 7 bases, and 18 bases lay in between. This CDR3 has 14 amino acids. The CDR3 nucleotides read TGCGCCAGCAGCAAGACTGGGGTACAGTATGAGCAGTACTTC. Protein product: CASSKTGVQYEQYF.

The rearrangement joins TRBV9 to TRBJ1-1; 9 bases align to TRBD1. This CDR3 region has 16 residues. Germline trimming cut 1 base from V and 0 bases from J; bases unmatched to any gene: 4. Germline CDR1 SGDLS, CDR2 YYNGEE. The CDR3 is CASSVSWDRVNTEAFF. The CDR3 DNA follows: TGTGCCAGCAGCGTATCTTGGGACAGGGTGAACACTGAAGCTTTCTTT.

The V and J genes are TRBV4-2 and TRBJ1-4, with 8 nucleotides matching TRBD1. Germline loops: CDR1 LGHNA, CDR2 YNFKEQ. V lost 3 bases and J lost 5; bases outside the gene matches: 2. This CDR3 region has 14 residues. The CDR3 protein is CASSQDRENEKLFF. The DNA of the CDR3 is TGTGCCAGCAGCCAGGACAGGGAGAATGAAAAACTGTTTTTT.

This chain links TRBV11-3 with TRBJ2-7, with 8 bases lining up with TRBD2. This CDR3 region has 15 residues. Germline-derived CDR1 and CDR2 are SGHNT and YENEEA. J was trimmed by 5 bases and V by 5 bases; bases with no gene match: 11. The CDR3 nucleotides read TGTGCCAGCAGCACTCCTGGTAGCGGGAATAACGAGCAGTACTTC. As protein: CASSTPGSGNNEQYF.

This clone was counted only a few times. Other DNA sequences of this sample code for an identical CDR3. V and J are TRBV28 and TRBJ2-1; 12 bases align to TRBD2. V was pared by 2 bases and J by 1 base, with 0 bases of the junction left unmatched. The CDR3 loop spans 16 amino acids. CDR1 is MDHEN and CDR2 is SYDVKM in the germline V gene. DNA for the CDR3: TGTGCCAGCAGTTTACTAGCGGGAGGGTCCTACAATGAGCAGTTCTTC. Protein product: CASSLLAGGSYNEQFF.

This clone has just a few counts. The V call is TRBV10-3, the J call TRBJ1-4, with D perhaps TRBD1 (5 bases). The CDR3 consists of 13 residues. Germline V gene sequence: CDR1 ENHRY, CDR2 SYGVKD. Deletions cut 2 bases from V and 7 bases from J, with 8 bases between. CDR3 sequence: CAISEAGTEKLFF. In nucleotides, the CDR3 is TGTGCCATCAGTGAGGCAGGGACTGAAAAACTGTTTTTT.

The gene calls are TRBV20-1 and TRBJ1-1, with a tentative D call TRBD1 (6 bases). V gave up 7 bases and J gave up 9 bases, with 12 bases separating them. Germline loops: CDR1 DFQATT, CDR2 SNEGSKA (reference sequence). The CDR3 runs 10 residues. CDR3 in DNA: TGCAGTGTTTCCCGGGGGCAAGCTTTCTTT. It yields the protein CSVSRGQAFF.

The J gene is TRBJ2-7, the V gene TRBV4-2, with 10 nucleotides matching TRBD2. CDR1 LGHNA and CDR2 YNFKEQ come from the germline V gene. This CDR3 is built from 14 residues. J gave up 3 bases and V 2 bases, and 1 base lay outside the gene matches. The CDR3 DNA follows: TGTGCCAGCAGCCAAAGGACTAGCGGCTACGAGCAGTACTTC. It translates to CASSQRTSGYEQYF.

The chain combines TRBV2 with TRBJ2-1; 7 bases map to TRBD2. Trimming removed 6 bases from V and 7 bases from J; junction bases left unmatched: 6. Germline values: CDR1 SNHLY, CDR2 FYNNEI. This CDR3 has 13 residues. The CDR3 sequence is CASRGGASNEQFF. The CDR3 DNA follows: TGTGCCAGCAGGGGAGGGGCCTCGAATGAGCAGTTCTTC.

The gene calls are TRBV2 and TRBJ2-7, with a weak D call TRBD1 (5 bases). The CDR3 extends over 14 amino acids. Germline values: CDR1 SNHLY, CDR2 FYNNEI. Trimming left V 7 bases short and J 0 bases short, with 13 bases between. This CDR3 reads CASKLGAHSYEQYF. The CDR3 DNA is TGTGCCAGCAAATTAGGGGCTCACTCCTACGAGCAGTACTTC.

Points on this clone: One base separates it from a far larger clone, so it is likely a read error. Other nucleotide sequences in the sample specify the same CDR3. The genes are TRBV7-2 and TRBJ1-1; D may be TRBD1 (6 bases). The CDR3 sequence is 13 residues long. Germline CDR1 reads SGHTA; CDR2 reads FQGNSA. The CDR3 nucleotides read TGTGCTAGCAGCTCCCTCGGGGGCGGTGAAGCTTTCTTT. Translated, it gives CASSSLGGGEAFF.

The CDR3 loop reads CASSLARERGYTF. In nucleotides, the CDR3 is TGTGCCAGCAGTCTAGCCAGGGAGAGGGGCTACACCTTC. The chain uses TRBV28 and TRBJ1-2, with D perhaps matching TRBD1 (5 bases). Germline values: CDR1 MDHEN, CDR2 SYDVKM. Trimming stripped 5 bases from V and 8 bases from J, with 15 bases between. CDR3 length: 13 amino acids.

This clone was counted once. This chain connects TRBV18 to TRBJ2-5, with 14 bases that match TRBD2. Germline V gives CDR1 KGHSH, CDR2 LQKENI. V shed 6 bases, J shed 4 bases, and the junction held 4 bases outside the gene matches. The CDR3 loop spans 15 amino acids. The CDR3 region has the DNA TGTGCCAGCTCTCAAGGACTAGCGGGGGGAGAGACCCAGTACTTC. It specifies CASSQGLAGGETQYF.

This chain uses TRBV9 with TRBJ2-7; 8 bases align to TRBD2. This CDR3 is built from 13 residues. In germline, CDR1 is SGDLS, CDR2 YYNGEE. J lost 2 bases, V lost 5 bases, and 3 bases had no gene match. The CDR3 DNA sequence: TGTGCCAGCAGTAGCGGGGTAGCCTACGAGCAGTACTTC. It yields the protein CASSSGVAYEQYF. The full variable domain, with the rest looked up from reference TRBV9 and TRBJ2-7, is DSGVTQTPKHLITATGQRVTLRCSPRSGDLSVYWYQQSLDQGLQFLIQYYNGEERAKGNILERFSAQQFPDLHSELNLSSLELGDSALYFCASSSGVAYEQYFGPGTRLTVT.